These 21 T cell receptor beta chains originate from one sample sequenced in a study of shared clonotypes between healthy human individuals. Repertoires were generated with immunoSEQ multiplex PCR, while TCRdb's copy carries only in-frame clones and drops some. The sample consists of roughly 660,000 clones, roughly 88% of them appearing once. The sequencing input was memory CD8+ T cells from PBMCs. Indicated subset: CD45RO+ cells pooled with CCR7-negative TemRA cells. These receptors came from a man younger than 35 in good health. Some clones in this sample may be carry-over from other donors' samples.

Remarks on this clone: A junction boundary mismatches the germline segment, possibly from a read error. This chain connects TRBV7-9 to TRBJ2-7; no firm D call. CDR1 is SEHNR, CDR2 FQNEAQ, per germline (reference sequence). This CDR3 is built from 12 residues. CDR3 DNA sequence: TGTGCCACCAGCCGGGCTCCTGGGGAGCAGTACTTC. It specifies CATSRAPGEQYF.

This clone was seen only a few times. The genes are TRBV4-1 and TRBJ1-1, with D hard to call. This CDR3 has 14 residues. Germline V gives CDR1 MGHRA, CDR2 YSYEKL. The V end lost 2 bases, the J end lost 3 bases, and 10 bases lay between the germline ends. The CDR3 DNA is TGCGCCAGCAGCCAAACCGCCTTGGACACTGAAGCTTTCTTT. This encodes CASSQTALDTEAFF.

The chain joins TRBV11-2 to TRBJ2-7; 7 bases agree with TRBD2. The germline V gene encodes CDR1 SGHAT and CDR2 FQNNGV. J was trimmed by 2 bases and V by 3 bases; bases with no gene match: 7. The CDR3 totals 15 residues. In nucleotides, the CDR3 is TGTGCCAGCAGCTTCGACCCAGCGGGGACCTACGAGCAGTACTTC. Its translation: CASSFDPAGTYEQYF.

The genes are TRBV11-2 and TRBJ2-7; the match to TRBD1 covers 9 bases. Germline CDR1 and CDR2: SGHAT and FQNNGV. The ends lost 1 base at V and 4 bases at J; junction bases unmatched: 5. The CDR3 is made up of 15 amino acids. The CDR3 sequence is CASSLGAGQGYEQYF. DNA of the CDR3: TGTGCCAGCAGCTTAGGGGCGGGACAGGGATACGAGCAGTACTTC.

This clone was detected only once. The rearrangement joins TRBV28 to TRBJ2-7, with D unresolved. The germline V and J ends were trimmed by 3 bases and 5 bases, with 14 bases remaining between them. The CDR3 extends over 14 amino acids. Germline V gene lookup returns CDR1 MDHEN and CDR2 SYDVKM. This chain's CDR3 is CASSFGVIGHEQYF. The CDR3 DNA sequence: TGTGCCAGCAGTTTTGGTGTAATCGGCCACGAGCAGTACTTC.

V usage is TRBV7-9 and J usage is TRBJ2-5; TRBD1 agrees at 7 bases. V gave up 5 bases and J gave up 3 bases; unmatched junction bases: 9. Germline assignment: CDR1 SEHNR and CDR2 FQNEAQ (reference sequence). The CDR3 consists of 15 residues. For the CDR3, the DNA is TGTGCCAGCAGCCGGCCACAGGGGTACGAAGAGACCCAGTACTTC. As protein: CASSRPQGYEETQYF.

This chain connects TRBV5-6 to TRBJ2-1, with 10 bases aligning to TRBD2. Looked up from germline, CDR1 is SGHDT and CDR2 is YYEEEE. This CDR3 region has 17 residues. Losses at the gene ends were 1 base for V and 6 bases for J; bases not matched to a gene: 10. CDR3 loop: CASSLSSSGSVVNEQFF. CDR3 nucleotides: TGTGCCAGCAGCTTGTCCTCTAGCGGGAGTGTGGTCAATGAGCAGTTCTTC.

CDR3 amino acids: CASSVRELNEKLFF. DNA of the CDR3: TGTGCCAGCAGTGTCCGGGAACTTAATGAAAAACTGTTTTTT. The V gene is TRBV6-1, the J gene TRBJ1-4; D is undetermined. Germline CDR1 is MNHNS and CDR2 is SASEGT. Trimming shortened V by 4 bases and J by 4 bases, and 10 bases separated the two germline ends. The CDR3 is 14 residues long.

V and J are TRBV27 and TRBJ1-5; no clear D gene. The CDR3 extends over 15 amino acids. V lost 6 bases, J lost 0 bases, and 12 bases lay in between. The germline gives CDR1 MNHEY, CDR2 SMNVEV (reference sequence). The CDR3 spells CASSLYSDSNQPQHF. DNA of the CDR3: TGTGCCAGCAGCCTTTACAGTGATAGCAATCAGCCCCAGCATTTT.

This chain uses TRBV9 with TRBJ1-1; possibly TRBD1 for D (6 bases). Germline V CDR1 and CDR2: SGDLS, YYNGEE. Trimming took off 4 bases at V and 5 bases at J, with 15 bases between the two ends. This CDR3 has 14 residues. The CDR3 DNA reads as TGTGCCAGCAGCCCTCGGACAGTTATGACTGAAGCTTTCTTT. This gives the protein CASSPRTVMTEAFF.

J is TRBJ2-1 and V is TRBV7-6; D is uncertain. V was shortened by 5 bases and J by 0 bases, with 14 bases between the two germline ends. CDR1 is SGHVS, CDR2 FNYEAQ, per germline. CDR3 size: 16 residues. The DNA for the CDR3 is TGTGCCAGCAGCACCAGCAGCGTTGTCTCCTACAATGAGCAGTTCTTC. Translated: CASSTSSVVSYNEQFF.

The DNA of the CDR3 is TGTGCCAGCTCCCTAGCGGGTCTGAGCTCCTACGAGCAGTACTTC. This gives the protein CASSLAGLSSYEQYF. V usage is TRBV27 and J usage is TRBJ2-7, with 8 positions matching TRBD2. CDR1 and CDR2 from the germline V gene are MNHEY and SMNVEV (reference sequence). The CDR3 sequence is 15 residues long. V lost 8 bases and J lost 0; bases outside the gene matches: 9.

V gene TRBV11-2 combines with J gene TRBJ2-2; D remains ambiguous. The CDR3 sequence is 15 residues long. Germline V lookup: CDR1 SGHAT, CDR2 FQNNGV. The V gene lost 6 bases and the J gene lost 4 bases, with 15 bases spanning the gap. CDR3 sequence reads: CASSNRDSGTGELFF. CDR3 nucleotide sequence: TGTGCCAGCAGTAATAGAGACTCGGGCACCGGGGAGCTGTTTTTT.

The chain carries TRBV5-4 and TRBJ2-7; D gene uncertain. The germline CDR1 and CDR2 sequences are SGHNT and YYREEE (reference sequence). The length of the CDR3 is 12 residues. V lost 1 base, J lost 6 bases, and 8 bases lay in between. CDR3 nucleotide sequence: TGTGCCAGCAGCTTGTCTGGTTTCGAGCAGTACTTC. Translating it yields CASSLSGFEQYF.

The CDR3 coding sequence is TGTGCCAGCAGTTACGGGACACTTAGCAATCAGCCCCAGCATTTT. Translating gives CASSYGTLSNQPQHF. The rearrangement joins TRBV7-2 to TRBJ1-5; perhaps TRBD1 as D (6 bases). The CDR3 is 15 residues long. Trimming removed 6 bases at V and 0 bases at J, with 12 bases between. CDR1 is SGHTA and CDR2 is FQGNSA in the germline V gene.

The rearrangement uses TRBV7-9 and TRBJ2-7, with 8 positions matching TRBD1. The germline V gene encodes CDR1 SEHNR and CDR2 FQNEAQ (reference sequence). The CDR3 consists of 13 residues. V shed 4 bases and J 5 bases; nucleotides not matched to a gene: 4. Here the CDR3 reads CASSWTGSDEQYF. The CDR3 DNA sequence: TGTGCCAGCAGCTGGACAGGGTCCGACGAGCAGTACTTC.

The chain employs TRBV7-9 and TRBJ1-5, with 7 bases that match TRBD1. Losses at the gene ends were 0 bases for V and 1 base for J; bases not matched to a gene: 12. The CDR3 runs 19 residues. Germline CDR1 and CDR2: SEHNR and FQNEAQ (reference sequence). For the CDR3, the DNA is TGTGCCAGCAGCTTAGCTGCAGGGGGGCGGTTTGGGAGCAATCAGCCCCAGCATTTT. Translated: CASSLAAGGRFGSNQPQHF.

The chain couples TRBV7-9 to TRBJ2-3, with 7 nucleotides matching TRBD2. This CDR3 is built from 16 residues. The trim removed 3 bases at V and 0 bases at J, leaving 6 bases unmatched. Per germline, CDR1 SEHNR and CDR2 FQNEAQ (reference sequence). The CDR3 reads CASSFPGLPSTDTQYF. The DNA for the CDR3 is TGTGCCAGCAGCTTCCCGGGACTACCTAGCACAGATACGCAGTATTTT.

This chain connects TRBV28 to TRBJ2-3; 8 bases align to TRBD1. The CDR3 length is 15 residues. Germline-derived CDR1 and CDR2 are MDHEN and SYDVKM. CDR3 bases: TGTGCAACCTCCCTAGGGACAGGCTTCGCAGATACGCAGTATTTT. Its protein is CATSLGTGFADTQYF.

This clone has only one observation. The same CDR3 is also encoded by other DNA sequences in this sample. J is TRBJ2-7 and V is TRBV27; maybe TRBD1 (6 bases). The CDR3 consists of 13 residues. V lost 2 bases and J 3 bases, leaving 8 bases between the germline ends. Per germline, CDR1 MNHEY and CDR2 SMNVEV (reference sequence). CDR3 sequence (DNA): TGTGCCAGCAGTTTACTGGACAGCTACGAGCAGTACTTC. This sequence encodes CASSLLDSYEQYF.

The rearrangement joins TRBV5-6 to TRBJ2-1; D unclear. CDR1 and CDR2 from the germline V gene are SGHDT and YYEEEE. V lost 1 base and J 7 bases, leaving 6 bases between the germline ends. The CDR3 has 12 residues. In DNA form, the CDR3 reads TGTGCCAGCAGCTTGCCCCGGAATGAGCAGTTCTTC. Protein sequence: CASSLPRNEQFF. The full variable domain, its missing parts supplied by reference TRBV5-6 and TRBJ2-1, is DAGVTQSPTHLIKTRGQQVTLRCSPKSGHDTVSWYQQALGQGPQFIFQYYEEEERQRGNFPDRFSGHQFPNYSSELNVNALLLGDSALYLCASSLPRNEQFFGPGTRLTVL.